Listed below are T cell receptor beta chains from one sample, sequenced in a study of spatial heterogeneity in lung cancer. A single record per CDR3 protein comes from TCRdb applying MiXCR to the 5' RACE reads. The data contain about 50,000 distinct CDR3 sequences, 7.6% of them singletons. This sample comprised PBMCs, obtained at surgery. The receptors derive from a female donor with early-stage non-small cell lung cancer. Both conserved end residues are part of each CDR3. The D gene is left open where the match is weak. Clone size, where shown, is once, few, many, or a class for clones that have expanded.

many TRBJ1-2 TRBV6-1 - TGTGCCAGCATGACAGGAGCTAACTATGGCTACACCTTC CASMTGANYGYTF
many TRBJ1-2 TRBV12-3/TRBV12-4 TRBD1 TGTGCCAGCAGTCCCGGGACAGGGTTTGATGGCTACACCTTC CASSPGTGFDGYTF
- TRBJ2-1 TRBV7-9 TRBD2 TGTGCCAGCAGCTTAGAGGCGGGGGTCTACAATGAGCAGTTCTTC CASSLEAGVYNEQFF
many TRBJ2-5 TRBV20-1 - TGCAGTGCCCAGGGAGCGGTCGAGGAGACCCAGTACTTC CSAQGAVEETQYF
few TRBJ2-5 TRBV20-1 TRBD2 TGCAGTGCTACTGACGGGGGGGCGTTAGAGACCCAGTACTTC CSATDGGALETQYF
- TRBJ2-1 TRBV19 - TGTGCCAGTAGTGGCAACCCACCTCTCAATGAGCAGTTCTTC CASSGNPPLNEQFF
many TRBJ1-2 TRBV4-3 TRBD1 TGCGCCAGCAGCCAAGACAGGGGGCGAGACGATAACTATGGCTACACCTTC CASSQDRGRDDNYGYTF
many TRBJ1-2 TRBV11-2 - TGTGCCAGCAGCCGCGGAACTAACTATGGCTACACCTTC CASSRGTNYGYTF
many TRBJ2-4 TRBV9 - TGTGCCAGCAGCGTAGGGCCCTCCTCCCCTTTAGCCAAAAACATTCAGTACTTC CASSVGPSSPLAKNIQYF
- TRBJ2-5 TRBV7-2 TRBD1 TGTGCCAGCTACCGAGACAGGGCCCTCCAAGAGACCCAGTACTTC CASYRDRALQETQYF
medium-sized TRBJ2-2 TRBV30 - TGTGCCTGGAGTGTACATGTTTGGAGGGGGGGGGCGAACACCGGGGAGCTGTTTTTT CAWSVHVWRGGANTGELFF
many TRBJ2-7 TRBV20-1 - TGCAGTGCCCCGGACAGCTCCTACGAGCAGTACTTC CSAPDSSYEQYF
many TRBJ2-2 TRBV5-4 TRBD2 TGTGCCAGCAGCTTGCTCATACTAGCGGGGGAATCCGGGGAGCTGTTTTTT CASSLLILAGESGELFF
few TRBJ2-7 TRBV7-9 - TGTGCCAGCAGATCCCCCGGCAGGGGCTACGAGCAGTACTTC CASRSPGRGYEQYF
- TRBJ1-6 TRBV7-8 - TGTGCCAGCAGCAGCCTTTCTGGGTGGGGTTCACCCCTCCACTTT CASSSLSGWGSPLHF
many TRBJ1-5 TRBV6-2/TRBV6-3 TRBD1 TGTGCCAGCGCTCCGACTTTCAGGGGGCCGGAGCAGCCCCAGCATTTT CASAPTFRGPEQPQHF
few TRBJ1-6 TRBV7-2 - TGTGCCATCGACTTAGCAGGGGCGGGTAATTCACCCCTCCACTTT CAIDLAGAGNSPLHF
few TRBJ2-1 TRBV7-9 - TGTGCCAGCAGCTTAGACATACGGGACGGTGGCAATGAGCAGTTCTTC CASSLDIRDGGNEQFF
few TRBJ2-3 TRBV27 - TGTGCCAGCAGTTTTCGGGGGGCCCTCACAGATACGCAGTATTTT CASSFRGALTDTQYF
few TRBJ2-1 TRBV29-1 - TGCAGCGCTTATGGTGGTAATGAGCAGTTCTTC CSAYGGNEQFF
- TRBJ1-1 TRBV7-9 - TGTGCCAGCAGCCTAGGTCGGGGGGGGCAGGGCTCGAACACTGAAGCTTTCTTT CASSLGRGGQGSNTEAFF
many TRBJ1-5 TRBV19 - TGTGCCAGCAGGGTAATGGGCAATCAGCCCCAGCATTTT CASRVMGNQPQHF
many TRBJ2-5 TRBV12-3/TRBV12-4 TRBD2 TGTGCCAGCTGCCGCGGGCTGGCGGGGGGAGTAGAAGAGACCCAGTACTTC CASCRGLAGGVEETQYF
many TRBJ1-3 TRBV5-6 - TGTGCCGGCAGTGGGGACACCCAGTCAACCACCATATATTTT CAGSGDTQSTTIYF
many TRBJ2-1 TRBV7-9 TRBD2 TGTGCCAGCAGCCCCGGACTAGCGGGTACCAATGAGCAGTTCTTC CASSPGLAGTNEQFF
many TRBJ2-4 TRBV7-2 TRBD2 TGTGCCAGCAGCCCGGGGACTAGCGGTAACATTCAGTACTTC CASSPGTSGNIQYF
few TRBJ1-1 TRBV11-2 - TGTGCCAGCATGGCCACTGAAGCTTTCTTT CASMATEAFF
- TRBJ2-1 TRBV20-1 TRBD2 TGCAGTGCTGTAGCGGGGGAAAAGAATGAGCAGTTCTTC CSAVAGEKNEQFF
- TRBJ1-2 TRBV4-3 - TGCGCCAGCAGCCAACAATTAAACGGGGTGGGCTATGGCTACACCTTC CASSQQLNGVGYGYTF
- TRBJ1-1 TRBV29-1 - TGCAGCGTTGCTAGGGAAAGGGAGGCTTTCTTT CSVAREREAFF
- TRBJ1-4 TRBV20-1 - TGCAGTGCTAGAGATGGGGGGGATTCTAATGAAAAACTGTTTTTT CSARDGGDSNEKLFF
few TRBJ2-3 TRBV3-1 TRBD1 TGTGCCAGCAGCCTGACAGGGGGCAGTTCAGATACGCAGTATTTT CASSLTGGSSDTQYF
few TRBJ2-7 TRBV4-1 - TGCGCCAGCAGCCAACCCTCTTTGGGGGGGGCCCCCTACGAGCAGTACTTC CASSQPSLGGAPYEQYF
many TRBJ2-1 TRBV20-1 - TGCAGTGCTAGAGAGATTGTCCCGAGCTCCTACAATGAGCAGTTCTTC CSAREIVPSSYNEQFF
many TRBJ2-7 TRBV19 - TGTGCCAGTAGCATAAGCTCGACAGTCGAATACGAGCAGTACTTC CASSISSTVEYEQYF
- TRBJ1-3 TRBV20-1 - TGCAGTGCTAGAGCGGGCGCCTCTGGAAACACCATATATTTT CSARAGASGNTIYF